This T cell receptor (beta chain) came from a study of cytomegalovirus exposure and HLA in healthy donors. PCR primers comprised 60 Vbeta and 13 Jbeta primers. Here immunoSEQ multiplex PCR was the method, and the copy in TCRdb shows in-frame clones only, minus some. In the table there are nearly 110,000 clones, around 70% of which are singletons. V was trimmed by 3 bases and J by 0 bases, leaving 24 bases between them. The CDR3 contains 21 residues. Germline values: CDR1 SNHLY, CDR2 FYNNEI. The study, taken as a whole, reports: There were some V segments, including TRBV6-2 and TRBV6-3, excluded as indistinguishable. The HLA-A and HLA-B alleles of most subjects were reportedly predicted accurately from TCR beta sequences. In a later analysis, CMV-associated beta chains were mostly HLA-associated, it appeared.

This clone was counted only a few times. Its antigen is unknown. This TCR was sampled from a boy aged 10-17 years in good health and CMV-seronegative. Sequenced sample: PBMCs. The J gene is TRBJ2-6, the V gene TRBV2; D is perhaps TRBD2 (5 bases). The CDR3 region is CASSEWRTAPGPLSGANVLTF. The CDR3, as DNA: TGTGCCAGCAGTGAGTGGAGGACGGCGCCGGGCCCCCTCTCTGGGGCCAACGTCCTGACTTTC.